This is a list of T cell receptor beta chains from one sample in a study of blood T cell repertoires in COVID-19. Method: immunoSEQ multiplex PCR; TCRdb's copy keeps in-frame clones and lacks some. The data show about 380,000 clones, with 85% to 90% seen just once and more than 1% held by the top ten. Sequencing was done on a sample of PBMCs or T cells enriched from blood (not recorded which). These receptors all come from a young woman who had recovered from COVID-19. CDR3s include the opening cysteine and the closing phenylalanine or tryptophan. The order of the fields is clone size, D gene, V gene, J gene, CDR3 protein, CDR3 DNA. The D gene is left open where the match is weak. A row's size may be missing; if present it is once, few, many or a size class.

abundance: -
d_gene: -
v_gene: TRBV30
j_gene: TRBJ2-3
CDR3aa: CAWSPPTGDPHRRQYF
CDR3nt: TGTGCCTGGAGCCCACCAACGGGGGACCCACATAGAAGGCAGTATTTT

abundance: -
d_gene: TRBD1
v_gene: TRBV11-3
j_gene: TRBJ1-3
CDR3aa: CASSPGTGDRNTIYF
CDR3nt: TGTGCCAGCAGCCCGGGGACAGGGGACAGGAACACCATATATTTT

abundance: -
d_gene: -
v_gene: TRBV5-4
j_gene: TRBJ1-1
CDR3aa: CASSQHGEGNTEAFF
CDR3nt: TGTGCCAGCAGCCAGCACGGAGAGGGGAACACTGAAGCTTTCTTT

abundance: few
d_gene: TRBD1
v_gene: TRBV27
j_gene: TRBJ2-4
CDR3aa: CASSSKSGGLAKNIQYF
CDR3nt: TGTGCCAGCAGTTCCAAATCAGGGGGATTAGCCAAAAACATTCAGTACTTC

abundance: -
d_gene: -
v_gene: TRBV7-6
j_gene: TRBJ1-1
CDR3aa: CASSLTGDTEAFF
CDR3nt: TGTGCCAGCAGCTTAACCGGGGACACTGAAGCTTTCTTT

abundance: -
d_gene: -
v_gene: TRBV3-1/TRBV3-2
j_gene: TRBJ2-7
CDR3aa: CASSQGWRTTYEQYF
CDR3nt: TGTGCCAGCAGCCAAGGTTGGAGGACCACCTACGAGCAGTACTTC

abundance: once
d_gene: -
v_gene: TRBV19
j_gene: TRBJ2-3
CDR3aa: CASSIGTYPGDTQYF
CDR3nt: TGTGCCAGTAGTATAGGAACCTACCCCGGGGATACGCAGTATTTT

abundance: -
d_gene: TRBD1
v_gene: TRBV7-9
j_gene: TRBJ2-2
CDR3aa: CASSLVIVKQGKTGELFF
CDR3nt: TGTGCCAGCAGCTTAGTGATAGTCAAACAGGGGAAGACCGGGGAGCTGTTTTTT

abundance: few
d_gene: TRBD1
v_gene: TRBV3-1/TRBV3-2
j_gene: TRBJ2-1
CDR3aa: CASSRLVGQGSDEQFF
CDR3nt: TGTGCCAGCAGCCGACTGGTGGGACAGGGGTCTGATGAGCAGTTCTTC

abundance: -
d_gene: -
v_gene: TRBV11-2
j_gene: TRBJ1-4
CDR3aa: CASSINEGLTNEKLFF
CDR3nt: TGTGCCAGCAGTATAAATGAGGGTTTAACTAATGAAAAACTGTTTTTT

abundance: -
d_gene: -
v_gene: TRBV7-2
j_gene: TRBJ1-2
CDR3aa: CASSLYSSPYGYTF
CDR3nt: TGTGCCAGCAGCTTATACAGTTCCCCCTATGGCTACACCTTC

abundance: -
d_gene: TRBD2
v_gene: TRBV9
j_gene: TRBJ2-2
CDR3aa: CASSQAGVDTGELFF
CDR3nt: TGTGCCAGCAGCCAAGCGGGGGTGGACACCGGGGAGCTGTTTTTT

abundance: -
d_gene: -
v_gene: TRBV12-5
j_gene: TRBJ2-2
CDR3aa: CASGRDTGELFF
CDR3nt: TGTGCTAGTGGCAGGGACACCGGGGAGCTGTTTTTT

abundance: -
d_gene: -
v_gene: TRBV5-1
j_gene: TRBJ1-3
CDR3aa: CASSLGRGPGNTIYF
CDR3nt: TGCGCCAGCAGCTTGGGCAGGGGTCCTGGAAACACCATATATTTT

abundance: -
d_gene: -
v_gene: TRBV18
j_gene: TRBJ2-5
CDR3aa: CASSPYQETQYF
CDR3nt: TGTGCCAGCTCACCCTACCAAGAGACCCAGTACTTC

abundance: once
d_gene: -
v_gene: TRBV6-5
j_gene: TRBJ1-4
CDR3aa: CASSYGSGFNEKLFF
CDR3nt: TGTGCCAGCAGTTACGGGTCAGGGTTTAATGAAAAACTGTTTTTT